A single sample is the source of the 25 T cell receptor beta chains below, sequenced in a study of T cell repertoires in cytomegalovirus infection. TCRdb used MiXCR to reprocess the reads, holding one entry per CDR3 protein. The top ten hold approximately 15% of the sample, which has over 250,000 distinct CDR3 sequences, around 25% seen once. The sequenced sample consisted of PBMCs. These receptors were collected from a human donor in good health (CMV status not recorded). Some clones in this sample may be carry-over from other donors' samples.

A note on this clonotype: At one end the junction does not follow the germline gene, possibly because of a read error. This sequence joins TRBV15 and TRBJ1-4; D gene ambiguous. The CDR3 contains 13 residues. In germline, CDR1 is LNHNV, CDR2 YYDKDF (reference sequence). CDR3 region: CATSRAQGEKLHF. Here the CDR3 DNA reads TGTGCCACCAGCAGGGCACAAGGAGAAAAACTGCATTTT.

The rearrangement uses TRBV7-2 and TRBJ1-3, with a possible D match to TRBD1 (5 bases). Germline-derived CDR1 and CDR2 are SGHTA and FQGNSA. Trimming removed 5 bases from V and 1 base from J, with 12 bases in between. The length of the CDR3 is 15 residues. CDR3 sequence: CASSPGFLSGNTIYF. The DNA of the CDR3 is TGTGCCAGCAGCCCAGGGTTTTTGTCTGGAAACACCATATATTTT.

In its sample, this clonotype was seen a few times. V is TRBV10-2 and J is TRBJ2-7; the match to TRBD1 covers 9 bases. This CDR3 contains 13 residues. Germline values: CDR1 WSHSY, CDR2 SAAADI. The junction had 8 bases not matched to a gene; V was cut back by 8 bases and J by 6 bases. CDR3 DNA: TGCGCCAGCGGAGACAGGGGGGGGGGCGAGCAGTACTTC. Amino acids: CASGDRGGGEQYF.

The CDR3 coding sequence is TGTGCCAGCAGCGCTCGCAGGCGGGGCACCATATATTTT. Residues: CASSARRRGTIYF. The chain has TRBV7-2 and TRBJ1-3; D remains unclear. Germline loops: CDR1 SGHTA, CDR2 FQGNSA. This CDR3 is built from 13 residues. The V end lost 5 bases, the J end lost 9 bases, and 14 bases lay between the germline ends. Filled out from reference TRBV7-2 and TRBJ1-3, the complete variable domain reads GAGVSQSPSNKVTEKGKDVELRCDPISGHTALYWYRQSLGQGLEFLIYFQGNSAPDKSGLPSDRFSAERTGGSVSTLTIQRTQQEDSAVYLCASSARRRGTIYFGEGSWLTVV.

The V and J genes are TRBV28 and TRBJ2-7, with 7 bases matching TRBD1. CDR3 length equals 14 residues. From germline, CDR1 is MDHEN and CDR2 SYDVKM. Unmatched junction bases numbered 7, after V lost 7 bases and J lost 1 base. The CDR3 reads CASKPSGQSYEQYF. In nucleotides, the CDR3 is TGTGCCAGCAAACCATCGGGACAGTCCTACGAGCAGTACTTC.

This clonotype was seen many times. In DNA, the CDR3 is TGTGCCAGCAGCTACAGGGAGGGGAACACTGAAGCTTTCTTT. Protein: CASSYREGNTEAFF. This chain connects TRBV7-8 to TRBJ1-1, with a weak D call TRBD1 (6 bases). CDR1 SGHVS and CDR2 FQNEAQ come from the germline V gene. This CDR3 spans 14 amino acids. Trimming took 4 bases from V and 1 from J, leaving 10 bases between them.

This clonotype has just a few counts. The V call is TRBV5-1, the J call TRBJ2-6; D is ambiguous. CDR3 size: 14 residues. Trimming stripped 1 base from V and 2 bases from J, with 4 bases between. Germline V gene data show CDR1 as SGHRS and CDR2 as YFSETQ. Written as DNA, the CDR3 is TGCGCCAGCAGCTTGATGCCTGGGGCCAACGTCCTGACTTTC. This translates into CASSLMPGANVLTF.

A word on this clonotype: Being one base from a much bigger clone, this may be a read error. This chain uses TRBV7-6 with TRBJ1-6, with D possibly matching TRBD1 (5 bases). The CDR3 sequence is 17 residues long. CDR1 SGHVS and CDR2 FNYEAQ come from the germline V gene. CDR3 sequence: CPSSLDLGRSYNSPLHF. The CDR3 DNA follows: TGTCCCAGCAGCTTAGACCTGGGACGCTCCTATAATTCACCCCTCCACTTT.

This chain joins TRBV14 and TRBJ2-3; 7 bases line up with TRBD2. The V gene's germline CDR1 is SGHDN and CDR2 FVKESK. This CDR3 comprises 17 residues. The trim removed 0 bases at V and 4 bases at J, leaving 10 bases unmatched. The CDR3 DNA is TGTGCCAGCAGCCAAGATTACCTGAGCGGGAACGCAGATACGCAGTATTTT. It translates to CASSQDYLSGNADTQYF.

This clonotype occurred a few times. This sequence joins TRBV27 and TRBJ2-2; 9 bases fit TRBD1. CDR3 size: 16 residues. The ends lost 2 bases at V and 6 bases at J; junction bases unmatched: 7. Germline V gene data show CDR1 as MNHEY and CDR2 as SMNVEV (reference sequence). CDR3 bases: TGTGCCAGCAGTTTAGGACAGGGGCCGTCGCCCGGGGAGCTGTTTTTT. Translation gives CASSLGQGPSPGELFF.

This clonotype was recorded many times. This rearrangement joins TRBV7-2 to TRBJ1-6; TRBD1 matches at 8 bases. J gave up 8 bases and V 2 bases, and 2 bases lay outside the gene matches. CDR3 length: 14 residues. CDR1 SGHTA and CDR2 FQGNSA come from the germline V gene. CDR3 coding DNA: TGTGCCAGCAGCTTACAGGGGGCTGATTCACCCCTCCACTTT. Translating gives CASSLQGADSPLHF. The whole variable domain, filled in from reference TRBV7-2 and TRBJ1-6, reads GAGVSQSPSNKVTEKGKDVELRCDPISGHTALYWYRQSLGQGLEFLIYFQGNSAPDKSGLPSDRFSAERTGGSVSTLTIQRTQQEDSAVYLCASSLQGADSPLHFGNGTRLTVT.

This clonotype was seen repeatedly, ten times or more. The rearrangement joins TRBV7-9 to TRBJ2-3; no reliable D call. Germline-derived CDR1 and CDR2 are SEHNR and FQNEAQ (reference sequence). The CDR3 runs to 11 residues. The V and J ends lost 8 bases and 0 bases respectively, with 3 bases between them. The CDR3: CASGSTDTQYF. CDR3 nucleotides: TGTGCCAGCGGGAGCACAGATACGCAGTATTTT.

V usage is TRBV28 and J usage is TRBJ1-1; TRBD1 matches at 7 bases. The CDR3 has 12 residues. J gave up 11 bases and V 5 bases, and 8 bases lay outside the gene matches. Germline V gene data show CDR1 as MDHEN and CDR2 as SYDVKM. The CDR3 region is CASSPQTGYAFF. The CDR3 DNA reads TGTGCCAGCAGTCCCCAGACAGGGTACGCTTTCTTT.

There are a few counts of this clonotype. The chain joins TRBV19 to TRBJ2-2; D is possibly TRBD1 or TRBD2 (5 bases each). Germline loops: CDR1 LNHDA, CDR2 SQIVND (reference sequence). The CDR3 is made up of 16 amino acids. Trimming shortened V by 3 bases and J by 0 bases, and 11 bases separated the two germline ends. The CDR3 DNA follows: TGTGCCAGTAGTATCCTTCAGGGAGCGAACACCGGGGAGCTGTTTTTT. Translated, it gives CASSILQGANTGELFF.

The V call is TRBV5-1, the J call TRBJ2-3, with D perhaps matching TRBD2 (6 bases). This CDR3 is 13 amino acids long. Looked up from germline, CDR1 is SGHRS and CDR2 is YFSETQ. The V end was cut by 2 bases, the J end by 6 bases, with 10 bases between. In DNA form, the CDR3 reads TGCGCCAGCAGCTTTCCGGAGGGGGATACGCAGTATTTT. This sequence encodes CASSFPEGDTQYF.

Many counts were recorded for this clonotype. The rearrangement uses TRBV7-7 and TRBJ2-1, with TRBD1 identical over 7 bases. Unmatched junction bases numbered 5, after V lost 4 bases and J lost 2 bases. CDR1 SSHAT and CDR2 FNYEAQ come from the germline V gene (reference sequence). CDR3 length: 15 residues. The DNA of the CDR3 is TGTGCCAGCAGCTGGGCAGGGGGTACCTACAATGAGCAGTTCTTC. Protein: CASSWAGGTYNEQFF.

V usage is TRBV11-2 and J usage is TRBJ2-4; tentatively, D is TRBD1 or TRBD2 (7 bases each). V lost 10 bases to trimming and J lost 3 bases, with 16 bases between them. CDR3 length: 14 residues. Per germline, CDR1 SGHAT and CDR2 FQNNGV. CDR3 sequence (DNA): TGTGCCATGACAGGGAGGGAAGGCAAAAACATTCAGTACTTC. Protein product: CAMTGREGKNIQYF.

This clonotype was counted only a few times. The chain couples TRBV7-7 to TRBJ2-2, with D hard to call. CDR1 SSHAT and CDR2 FNYEAQ come from the germline V gene (reference sequence). The CDR3 length is 13 residues. V dropped 0 bases and J dropped 8 bases, with 7 bases sitting between them. CDR3 nucleotides: TGTGCCAGCAGCTTAGCGTCGAGTGGGGAGCTGTTTTTT. Translated, it gives CASSLASSGELFF. Looking up the rest from reference TRBV7-7 and TRBJ2-2 gives the full variable domain: GAGVSQSPRYKVTKRGQDVTLRCDPISSHATLYWYQQALGQGPEFLTYFNYEAQPDKSGLPSDRFSAERPEGSISTLTIQRTEQRDSAMYRCASSLASSGELFFGEGSRLTVL.

This clonotype was recorded many times. This chain links TRBV7-2 with TRBJ1-5; the D gene is possibly TRBD1 (5 bases). The CDR3 runs 16 residues. Germline lookup yields CDR1 SGHTA and CDR2 FQGNSA. V was shortened by 5 bases and J by 6 bases, with 20 bases between the two germline ends. The CDR3 here is CASSPGRGRVGQPQHF. The CDR3 DNA reads as TGTGCCAGCAGCCCCGGTAGGGGCAGGGTAGGTCAGCCCCAGCATTTT.

The rearrangement joins TRBV27 to TRBJ2-7; maybe TRBD1 (6 bases). This CDR3 is built from 14 residues. From germline, CDR1 is MNHEY and CDR2 SMNVEV (reference sequence). With 6 bases removed from V and 3 bases from J, the gap between germline ends came to 15 bases. The CDR3 coding sequence is TGTGCCAGCAGCCTCTTCGGACAGAACTACGAGCAGTACTTC. Translated: CASSLFGQNYEQYF.

This chain uses TRBV28 with TRBJ1-2, with D maybe TRBD1 (5 bases). Trimming left V 3 bases short and J 5 bases short, with 10 bases between. In germline, CDR1 is MDHEN, CDR2 SYDVKM. This CDR3 region has 13 residues. The CDR3 coding sequence is TGTGCCAGCAGTTTGCCGGGACTATATGGCTACACCTTC. The encoded protein is CASSLPGLYGYTF.

The table lists this clonotype with a few counts. The J gene is TRBJ1-1, the V gene TRBV5-1, with D possibly matching TRBD1 (6 bases). The CDR3 length is 15 residues. The ends were cut back, 4 bases at V and 5 bases at J, with 18 bases in the middle. The V gene's germline CDR1 is SGHRS and CDR2 YFSETQ. The DNA for the CDR3 is TGCGCCAGCAGCCCCTGGACAGAAGGCTCGACTGAAGCTTTCTTT. Its protein is CASSPWTEGSTEAFF.

This chain uses TRBV6-4 with TRBJ2-1; 12 positions agree with TRBD2. V lost 6 bases, J lost 2 bases, and 5 bases stayed unmatched. The germline CDR1 and CDR2 sequences are MRHNA and SNTAGT. The CDR3 totals 16 residues. Here the CDR3 DNA reads TGTGCCAGCAGCCGGACTAGCGGGATACCCTACAATGAGCAGTTCTTC. This encodes CASSRTSGIPYNEQFF.

The chain has TRBV20-1 and TRBJ2-3, with TRBD1 identical over 9 bases. With 3 bases clipped from V and 0 bases from J, the junction kept 4 bases outside the gene matches. Germline CDR1 DFQATT, CDR2 SNEGSKA (reference sequence). The CDR3 is 15 amino acids. The CDR3 region is CSASVGQGSTDTQYF. In DNA, the CDR3 is TGCAGTGCTAGTGTTGGACAGGGGAGCACAGATACGCAGTATTTT.

This clonotype came up many times. The V call is TRBV7-9, the J call TRBJ1-1, with D maybe TRBD1 (5 bases). The CDR3 totals 15 residues. Germline V gene lookup returns CDR1 SEHNR and CDR2 FQNEAQ (reference sequence). Deletions cut 5 bases from V and 4 bases from J, with 17 bases between. CDR3 region: CASSPKVRVGTEAFF. DNA for the CDR3: TGTGCCAGCAGCCCAAAGGTCAGGGTGGGCACTGAAGCTTTCTTT.